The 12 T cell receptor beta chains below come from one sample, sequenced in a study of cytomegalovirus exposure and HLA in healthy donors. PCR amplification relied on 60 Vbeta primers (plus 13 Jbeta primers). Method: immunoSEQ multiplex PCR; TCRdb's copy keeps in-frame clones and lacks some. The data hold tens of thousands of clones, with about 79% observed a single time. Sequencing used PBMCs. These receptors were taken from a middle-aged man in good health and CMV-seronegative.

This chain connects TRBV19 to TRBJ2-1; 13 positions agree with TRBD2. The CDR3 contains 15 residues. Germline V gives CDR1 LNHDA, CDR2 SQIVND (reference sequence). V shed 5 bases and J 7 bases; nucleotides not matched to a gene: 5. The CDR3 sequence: CASSRTSGSLNEQFF. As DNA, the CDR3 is TGTGCCAGTAGTCGGACTAGCGGGAGTCTAAATGAGCAGTTCTTC.

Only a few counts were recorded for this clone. The CDR3 region is CASKDRGIYGYTF. Here the CDR3 DNA reads TGTGCCAGCAAGGACAGGGGAATCTATGGCTACACCTTC. The chain has TRBV28 and TRBJ1-2, with 9 bases lining up with TRBD1. After removal of 7 bases from V and 4 bases from J, the junction contained 4 bases not matched to a gene. From germline, CDR1 is MDHEN and CDR2 SYDVKM. The CDR3 contains 13 residues.

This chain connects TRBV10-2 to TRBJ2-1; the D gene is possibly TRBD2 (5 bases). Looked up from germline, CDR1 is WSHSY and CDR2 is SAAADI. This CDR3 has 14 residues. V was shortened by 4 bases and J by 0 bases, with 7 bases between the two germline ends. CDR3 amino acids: CASSVGSSYNEQFF. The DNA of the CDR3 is TGCGCCAGCAGTGTAGGGAGCTCCTACAATGAGCAGTTCTTC.

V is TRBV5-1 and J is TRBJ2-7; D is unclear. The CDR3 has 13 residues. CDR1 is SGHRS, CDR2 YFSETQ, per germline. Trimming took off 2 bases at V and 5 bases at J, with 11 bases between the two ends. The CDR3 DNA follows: TGCGCCAGCAGCTTATTCGGAGAAGACGAGCAGTACTTC. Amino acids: CASSLFGEDEQYF.

The CDR3 is CASSLGQAYIGDEQYF. The DNA for the CDR3 is TGTGCCAGCAGTTTAGGACAGGCCTACATCGGAGACGAGCAGTACTTC. The chain is built from TRBV27 and TRBJ2-7, with 7 bases aligning to TRBD1. The ends lost 2 bases at V and 5 bases at J; junction bases unmatched: 12. This CDR3 has 16 residues. Per the germline V gene, CDR1 is MNHEY and CDR2 is SMNVEV (reference sequence).

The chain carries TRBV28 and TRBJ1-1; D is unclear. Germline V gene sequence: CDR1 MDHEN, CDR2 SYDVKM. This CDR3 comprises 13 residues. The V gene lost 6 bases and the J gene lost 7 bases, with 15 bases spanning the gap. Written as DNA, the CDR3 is TGTGCCAGCAGCTTGCGCCCCTCGGGTGAAGCTTTCTTT. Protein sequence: CASSLRPSGEAFF.

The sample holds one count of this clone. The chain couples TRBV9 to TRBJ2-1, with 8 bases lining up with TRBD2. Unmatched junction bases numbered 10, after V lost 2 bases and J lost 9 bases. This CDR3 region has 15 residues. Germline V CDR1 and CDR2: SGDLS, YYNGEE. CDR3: CASSVTGTRAGEQFF. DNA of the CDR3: TGTGCCAGCAGCGTTACCGGGACTAGAGCTGGTGAGCAGTTCTTC.

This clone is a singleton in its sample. The CDR3 region has the DNA TGTGCCAGCAGCTTAGGGGACAGGGTATCCGAGCAGTACTTC. Protein product: CASSLGDRVSEQYF. V gene TRBV7-9 combines with J gene TRBJ2-7, with 9 bases fitting TRBD1. V shed 1 base and J 6 bases; nucleotides not matched to a gene: 4. Germline-derived CDR1 and CDR2 are SEHNR and FQNEAQ (reference sequence). The CDR3 is made up of 14 amino acids.

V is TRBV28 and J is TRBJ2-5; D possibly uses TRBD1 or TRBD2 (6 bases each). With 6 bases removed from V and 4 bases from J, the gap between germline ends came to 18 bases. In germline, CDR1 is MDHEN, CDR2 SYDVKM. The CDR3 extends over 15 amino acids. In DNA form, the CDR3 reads TGTGCCAGCAGCTTAGGGGGGTCAGGTTCAGAGACCCAGTACTTC. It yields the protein CASSLGGSGSETQYF.

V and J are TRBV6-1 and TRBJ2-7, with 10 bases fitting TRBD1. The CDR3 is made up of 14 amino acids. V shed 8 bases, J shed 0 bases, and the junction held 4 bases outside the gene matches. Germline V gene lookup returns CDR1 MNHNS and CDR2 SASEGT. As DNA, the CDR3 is TGTGCCAGCCGACAGGGGGCCCTCTCCTACGAGCAGTACTTC. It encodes CASRQGALSYEQYF.

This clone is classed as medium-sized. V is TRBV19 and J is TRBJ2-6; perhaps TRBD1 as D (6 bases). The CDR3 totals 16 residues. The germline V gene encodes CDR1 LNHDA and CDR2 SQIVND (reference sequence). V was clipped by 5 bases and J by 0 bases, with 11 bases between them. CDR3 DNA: TGTGCCAGTAGTGATGCACAGGGCTCTGGGGCCAACGTCCTGACTTTC. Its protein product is CASSDAQGSGANVLTF.

The chain's CDR3 is CASSERAGAWNEQFF. In DNA, the CDR3 is TGTGCCAGCAGTGAGAGGGCGGGAGCCTGGAATGAGCAGTTCTTC. This chain joins TRBV2 and TRBJ2-1; 7 nucleotides match TRBD2. The germline gives CDR1 SNHLY, CDR2 FYNNEI. This CDR3 contains 15 residues. The ends lost 3 bases at V and 7 bases at J; junction bases unmatched: 9.